The rows below give T cell receptor beta chains drawn from one sample of a study of blood T cell repertoires in COVID-19. Clones were read by immunoSEQ multiplex PCR, and TCRdb kept only the in-frame ones, dropping some. The data contain 65,000 to 85,000 clones, about 90% of them singletons. The sequenced sample consisted of peripheral blood. These receptors came from a human donor in a cohort sampled during active COVID-19. The CDR3 runs from the conserved cysteine through the conserved F or W. A D gene is named only where the DNA matches it firmly. Clone size, where shown, is once, few, many, or a class for clones that have expanded.

v_gene	abundance	j_gene	d_gene	CDR3nt	CDR3aa
TRBV3-1/TRBV3-2	.	TRBJ1-6	TRBD1	TGTGCCAGCAGCCAAGATCTTTGGACAGGGGGCTATAATTCACCCCTCCACTTT	CASSQDLWTGGYNSPLHF
TRBV7-9	.	TRBJ1-5	TRBD1	TGTGCCAGCAGCCCAGAAGGGACAGTTAATCAGCCCCAGCATTTT	CASSPEGTVNQPQHF
TRBV28	.	TRBJ1-5	TRBD1	TGTGCCAGCACCCGACAGGGTTATCAGCCCCAGCATTTT	CASTRQGYQPQHF
TRBV4-1	.	TRBJ2-1	.	TGCGCCAGCAGCCAAGATGAGAACAATGAGCAGTTCTTC	CASSQDENNEQFF
TRBV3-1/TRBV3-2	.	TRBJ2-6	.	TGTGCCAGCAGCCAAGATATCTCTGGGGCCAACGTCCTGACTTTC	CASSQDISGANVLTF
TRBV5-6	.	TRBJ1-4	.	TGTGCCAGCAGTTACATGGAGACTAATGAAAAACTGTTTTTT	CASSYMETNEKLFF
TRBV2	.	TRBJ1-1	TRBD1	TGTGCCAGCAGTGGGATCGACAGGGGGAACACTGAAGCTTTCTTT	CASSGIDRGNTEAFF
TRBV6-5	.	TRBJ2-5	.	TGTGCCAGCAGTTACTCGCAGGGCCAAGAGACCCAGTACTTC	CASSYSQGQETQYF
TRBV5-1	.	TRBJ2-1	.	TGCGCCAGCAGCGGACTAGGGGGCTACAATGAGCAGTTCTTC	CASSGLGGYNEQFF
TRBV7-2	.	TRBJ1-5	.	TGTGCCAGCAGCCCTCAGGGTGATCAGCCCCAGCATTTT	CASSPQGDQPQHF
TRBV6-5	.	TRBJ2-1	.	TGTGCCAGCAGCCGGGACTTTAACAATGAGCAGTTCTTC	CASSRDFNNEQFF
TRBV7-8	.	TRBJ1-1	.	TGTGCCAGCAGCTTAGTGTTTCAGAACACTGAAGCTTTCTTT	CASSLVFQNTEAFF
TRBV7-6	.	TRBJ2-2	TRBD1	TGTGCCAGCAGCGGGCGGGACAGGGGGCCCGGGGAGCTGTTTTTT	CASSGRDRGPGELFF
TRBV18	.	TRBJ2-3	TRBD2	TGTGCCAGCTCACCGGGACTAGCGGGACACCGGGTCACAGATACGCAGTATTTT	CASSPGLAGHRVTDTQYF
TRBV5-1	.	TRBJ2-4	TRBD1	TGCGCCAGCACGCCGGGACAGGGGATAGCCAAAAACATTCAGTACTTC	CASTPGQGIAKNIQYF
TRBV19	.	TRBJ1-2	.	TGTGCCAGTAGTAGCTGGGCCCCTAACTATGGCTACACCTTC	CASSSWAPNYGYTF
TRBV10-3	once	TRBJ2-1	.	TGTGCCATCAGGGGGGGACAGTCCCCTCGCAATGAGCAGTTCTTC	CAIRGGQSPRNEQFF
TRBV7-2	few	TRBJ1-6	.	TGTGCCAGCAGCTATGGACAGACACATAATTCACCCCTCCACTTT	CASSYGQTHNSPLHF
TRBV18	.	TRBJ1-5	.	TGTGCCAGCTCACCAAAAATACGGGACATAAGAAAAAATCAGCCCCAGCATTTT	CASSPKIRDIRKNQPQHF
TRBV19	once	TRBJ1-6	.	TGTGCCAGTAGTATAGAGTGGACAGCTAATTCACCCCTCCACTTT	CASSIEWTANSPLHF
TRBV23-1	once	TRBJ2-3	TRBD2	TGCGCCAGCAGTCACCCTAGCGGGGGAACAGATACGCAGTATTTT	CASSHPSGGTDTQYF
TRBV7-9	.	TRBJ2-7	TRBD1	TGTGCCAGCAGCTTCCTTCTGGGACAGGGGTCCTACGAGCAGTACTTC	CASSFLLGQGSYEQYF
TRBV27	.	TRBJ1-5	TRBD1	TGTGCCAGCAGTTTCCCGGGAAACGCAACGGACAGGGGAGAAAATAGCAATCAGCCCCAGCATTTT	CASSFPGNATDRGENSNQPQHF
TRBV24-1	.	TRBJ1-3	.	TGTGCCACCAGTGATTATGGGGCCCCTGGGGCTGGAAACACCATATATTTT	CATSDYGAPGAGNTIYF
TRBV27	.	TRBJ2-5	TRBD2	TGTGCCAGCAGAAGCGGGGGGGCCCGAGAGACCCAGTACTTC	CASRSGGARETQYF
TRBV2	.	TRBJ1-2	.	TGTGCCAGCAGGAGGGCTTTTGACTCATACTATGGCTACACCTTC	CASRRAFDSYYGYTF
TRBV27	.	TRBJ1-5	.	TGTGCCAGCAGACGGCAGGATGGCAATCAGCCCCAGCATTTT	CASRRQDGNQPQHF
TRBV30	.	TRBJ1-6	.	TGTGCCTGGAGTGAAGCGGGAACAGGGTCCTATGGGTCACCCCTCCACTTT	CAWSEAGTGSYGSPLHF
TRBV6-5	.	TRBJ2-5	TRBD1	TGTGCCAGCAGCCTTCGACAGGGGGCAGGGACCCAGTACTTC	CASSLRQGAGTQYF
TRBV19	.	TRBJ1-6	.	TGTGCCAGTAGTATAGCCCCCGGACAATTGCTCCACTTT	CASSIAPGQLLHF
TRBV4-3	.	TRBJ1-1	.	TGCGCCAGCAGCCAAGCCCCCTCGAGGGGGACTGAAGCTTTCTTT	CASSQAPSRGTEAFF
TRBV30	.	TRBJ2-3	TRBD2	TGTGCCTGGGGTAGCGGGGGTACAGATACGCAGTATTTT	CAWGSGGTDTQYF
TRBV4-2	.	TRBJ2-2	TRBD2	TGTGCCAGCAGCCAAGAAGTGGGGGGGACCGGGGAGCTGTTTTTT	CASSQEVGGTGELFF
TRBV18	.	TRBJ2-1	TRBD2	TGTGCCAGCTCTCCCCCTCGGGGGGTGAACAATGAGCAGTTCTTC	CASSPPRGVNNEQFF
TRBV18	.	TRBJ1-1	TRBD1	TGTGCCAGCTCACTGGGACAGGTGAACACTGAAGCTTTCTTT	CASSLGQVNTEAFF
TRBV11-2	.	TRBJ1-5	TRBD1	TGTGCCAGCAGAGGACAGGGAGGCGAGCCCCAGCATTTT	CASRGQGGEPQHF
TRBV7-3	.	TRBJ2-3	TRBD2	TGTGCCAGCAGCTCTACCGGGACTAGCGGGGGGGCGGATACGCAGTATTTT	CASSSTGTSGGADTQYF
TRBV19	.	TRBJ1-1	TRBD1	TGTGCCAGTGGGGACAGTGTGAACACTGAAGCTTTCTTT	CASGDSVNTEAFF
TRBV7-9	.	TRBJ1-2	TRBD1	TGTGCCAGCAGCTGGGGACAGGGAGCTAACTATGGCTACACCTTC	CASSWGQGANYGYTF